The 11 T cell receptor beta chains reported below all come from one sample, sequenced in a study of T-cell memory formation after mild COVID-19. MiXCR, run by TCRdb on the 5' RACE reads, gives a single entry per CDR3 protein. The table shows hundreds of thousands of distinct CDR3 sequences, with 17% occurring only once. Material: PBMCs or a T cell subset sorted from them (not recorded which). Every receptor here comes from an adult woman who had mild COVID-19 (a few samples of this study predate the infection). Cell type and time point are not known.

V gene TRBV25-1 combines with J gene TRBJ1-1; D not resolved. The length of the CDR3 is 15 residues. Trimming removed 1 base at V and 10 bases at J, with 19 bases between. The germline V gene has CDR1 MGHDK and CDR2 SYGVNS. CDR3 nucleotides: TGTGCCAGCAGTGAATCCCTGATCGAAGCAAGGGCAGCTTTCTTT. Translation gives CASSESLIEARAAFF.

This clonotype came up a few times. J is TRBJ2-5 and V is TRBV7-2, with no clear D. This CDR3 region has 14 residues. V was cut by 3 bases and J by 1 base, with 9 bases left in between. CDR1 and CDR2 (germline): SGHTA, FQGNSA. The CDR3 DNA follows: TGTGCCAGCAGCTTGAGTCAATTCCAAGAGACCCAGTACTTC. This translates into CASSLSQFQETQYF.

This clonotype was seen only a few times. The chain combines TRBV7-2 with TRBJ2-1; TRBD2 aligns across 15 bases. From germline, CDR1 is SGHTA and CDR2 FQGNSA. CDR3 length: 16 amino acids. V gave up 5 bases and J gave up 7 bases; unmatched junction bases: 6. The CDR3 protein is CASSKWTSGRGNEQFF. CDR3 in DNA: TGTGCCAGCAGCAAATGGACTAGCGGGAGGGGTAATGAGCAGTTCTTC.

This clonotype has a count of ten or more. The chain is built from TRBV29-1 and TRBJ2-3, with 9 bases that match TRBD1. The trim removed 6 bases at V and 0 bases at J, leaving 7 bases unmatched. This CDR3 contains 15 residues. Germline V gene lookup returns CDR1 SQVTM and CDR2 ANQGSEA. CDR3 sequence (DNA): TGCAGCGTCCAAGGGGACAGGGCTAGCACAGATACGCAGTATTTT. Translating it yields CSVQGDRASTDTQYF.

There are a few counts of this clonotype. This chain links TRBV7-9 with TRBJ1-1; 10 bases agree with TRBD1. In germline, CDR1 is SEHNR, CDR2 FQNEAQ (reference sequence). V shed 5 bases and J 11 bases; nucleotides not matched to a gene: 5. The CDR3 is 12 amino acids. Written as DNA, the CDR3 is TGTGCCAGCAGCCTCGGGACAGGGGCTGCTTTCTTT. This translates into CASSLGTGAAFF.

CDR3 sequence: CASSLARDKIYEQYF. The CDR3 DNA sequence: TGCGCCAGCAGCTTGGCACGGGACAAAATTTACGAGCAGTACTTC. This chain uses TRBV5-1 with TRBJ2-7, with a weak D call TRBD1 (6 bases). The CDR3 is 15 residues long. Trimming cost V 0 bases and J 4 bases, with 14 bases left between them. Germline V gene data show CDR1 as SGHRS and CDR2 as YFSETQ.

In this sample, this clonotype turned up a few times. This chain uses TRBV4-1 with TRBJ1-1; tentative D call: TRBD1 (5 bases). This CDR3 spans 16 amino acids. V gave up 4 bases and J gave up 0 bases, with 15 bases separating them. The germline V gene has CDR1 MGHRA and CDR2 YSYEKL. DNA of the CDR3: TGCGCCAGCAGCCTCGTTGGGGTGGGGGTGAACACTGAAGCTTTCTTT. Protein sequence: CASSLVGVGVNTEAFF.

This clonotype was seen a handful of times. The rearrangement links TRBV7-9 to TRBJ2-2; D possibly matches TRBD1 or TRBD2 (5 bases each). Germline CDR1 SEHNR, CDR2 FQNEAQ (reference sequence). V was clipped by 5 bases and J by 4 bases, with 17 bases between them. The length of the CDR3 is 16 residues. CDR3 region: CASSPPEQGVTGELFF. The CDR3 nucleotides read TGTGCCAGCAGCCCCCCGGAGCAGGGAGTCACCGGGGAGCTGTTTTTT.

This clonotype was seen repeatedly, ten times or more. V and J are TRBV7-8 and TRBJ2-1; TRBD2 agrees at 8 bases. CDR1 SGHVS and CDR2 FQNEAQ come from the germline V gene. This CDR3 region has 16 residues. The V and J ends lost 2 bases and 9 bases, in that order; junction bases with no gene match: 12. CDR3: CASSLSQGLAEGEQFF. CDR3 nucleotide sequence: TGTGCCAGCAGCTTATCTCAAGGACTAGCTGAGGGTGAGCAGTTCTTC.

This clonotype has a count of ten or more. The chain couples TRBV20-1 to TRBJ2-5, with 9 bases that match TRBD2. Unmatched junction bases numbered 10, after V lost 5 bases and J lost 6 bases. The CDR3 extends over 14 amino acids. Germline lookup yields CDR1 DFQATT and CDR2 SNEGSKA (reference sequence). The CDR3 loop reads CSASPTSGLKTQYF. As DNA, the CDR3 is TGCAGTGCTTCCCCCACTAGCGGGCTAAAGACCCAGTACTTC.

With respect to this clonotype: A read error is likely, as this CDR3 ends without the conserved phenylalanine or tryptophan. Because the CDR3's place on the DNA is in doubt, the DNA is left out and the CDR3 is given as listed by TCRdb. This rearrangement joins TRBV11-2 to TRBJ1-1; TRBD1 reflects the table's D call only, with no check against the DNA. Ends included, the CDR3 has 12 residues. Germline-derived CDR1 and CDR2 are SGHAT and FQNNGV. CDR3 sequence reads: CASSLDFALHPL.